The rows below give T cell receptor beta chains drawn from one sample of a study of type 1 and type 2 diabetes patients. TCRdb re-called the multiplex PCR reads through MiXCR, storing one row per CDR3 protein. The repertoire has 250,000 or so distinct CDR3 sequences, around 47% of them found once; the top ten carry roughly an eighth. Sequencing was performed on peripheral blood mononuclear cells (PBMCs). These receptors came from a man younger than 35 with type 2 diabetes. CDR3s include the opening cysteine and the closing phenylalanine or tryptophan. The D gene is left open where the match is weak. Where a row states a size, it is once, few, many or the class of an expanded clone; other rows omit it.

size	length	V	J	D	CDR3	DNA
-	13	TRBV5-1	TRBJ2-2	-	CASSLTATGELFF	TGCGCCAGCAGCTTAACAGCTACCGGGGAGCTGTTTTTT
-	15	TRBV5-1	TRBJ2-5	TRBD1	CASSPDRAGRETQYF	TGCGCCAGCAGTCCCGACAGGGCAGGGCGAGAGACCCAGTACTTC
-	13	TRBV30	TRBJ1-2	TRBD1	CAWRGQGDYGYTF	TGTGCCTGGAGGGGACAGGGGGACTATGGCTACACCTTC
-	17	TRBV7-6	TRBJ1-6	-	CASSSYPVGREGSPLHF	TGTGCCAGCAGCTCTTATCCCGTTGGAAGGGAAGGATCACCCCTCCACTTT
-	17	TRBV25-1	TRBJ2-2	TRBD1	CASSGARGTGNTGELFF	TGTGCCAGCAGTGGGGCCCGGGGGACAGGGAACACCGGGGAGCTGTTTTTT
-	16	TRBV5-1	TRBJ2-1	-	CASSLRVASLMDEQFF	TGCGCCAGCAGCTTGAGGGTAGCCTCTTTGATGGATGAGCAGTTCTTC
-	15	TRBV14	TRBJ1-1	-	CASSPYDRSYTEAFF	TGTGCCAGCAGCCCTTACGACAGATCTTACACTGAAGCTTTCTTT
-	13	TRBV20-1	TRBJ1-1	-	CSARRGPNTEAFF	TGCAGTGCTAGACGGGGTCCGAACACTGAAGCTTTCTTT
many	14	TRBV2	TRBJ1-1	-	CASSDDGADTEAFF	TGTGCCAGCAGTGACGATGGGGCGGATACTGAAGCTTTCTTT
few	14	TRBV9	TRBJ1-2	TRBD1	CASSNPGQSYGYTF	TGTGCCAGCAGTAATCCGGGACAGTCCTATGGCTACACCTTC
-	16	TRBV12-3/TRBV12-4	TRBJ2-5	-	CASSLLDSLYQETQYF	TGTGCCAGCAGCCTACTCGACAGCTTGTACCAAGAGACCCAGTACTTC
few	16	TRBV5-1	TRBJ1-5	-	CASSLVVGDSNQPQHF	TGCGCCAGCAGCTTGGTAGTAGGGGATAGCAATCAGCCCCAGCATTTT
-	15	TRBV2	TRBJ1-5	-	CASSRQTGSNQPQHF	TGTGCCAGCTCCAGACAGACCGGCAGCAATCAGCCCCAGCATTTT
-	14	TRBV20-1	TRBJ1-1	-	CSARHQVLNTEAFF	TGCAGTGCTAGACATCAGGTCCTGAACACTGAAGCTTTCTTT
many	13	TRBV25-1	TRBJ1-1	-	CASSPQGITEAFF	TGTGCCAGCTCCCCACAAGGGATCACTGAAGCTTTCTTT